The TCR beta chain described here comes from a study of T-cell reconstitution after alpha-beta-depleted transplantation in children. This clonotype has at least ten counts. Preparation of the TCRbeta library was carried out with unique molecular identifiers. Each CDR3 protein is one row after TCRdb ran MiXCR on the PCR reads. The profile shows roughly 200,000 distinct CDR3 sequences, 6% to 7% of them singletons. The germline gives CDR1 DFQATT, CDR2 SNEGSKA (reference sequence). V was pared by 4 bases and J by 0 bases, with 13 bases between. The CDR3 is 14 residues long. The chain carries TRBV20-1 and TRBJ2-7; D is unresolved. The TCR comes from a human donor who donated a stem cell graft to a child with Wiskott-Aldrich syndrome. This specimen consisted of PBMCs from the stem cell graft donor, obtained from the stem cell graft. The CDR3 reads CSAKSGLPSYEQYF. CDR3 nucleotides: TGCAGTGCTAAGTCGGGCTTGCCCTCCTACGAGCAGTACTTC.